This is a list of T cell receptor beta chains from one sample in a study of early T cells in non-severe SARS-CoV-2 infection. From the 5' RACE reads, TCRdb called clonotypes with MiXCR, one entry per CDR3 protein. The sample records around 99,000 distinct CDR3 sequences, 11% being singletons. Input material: whole blood. The origin of the receptors is an adult who was a healthcare worker with PCR-confirmed SARS-CoV-2 infection or an uninfected control (not recorded which). CDR3s include the opening cysteine and the closing phenylalanine or tryptophan. D genes are given only for firm matches. Size tells how often a clone was seen (once, few, many) or the class of an expanded clone, and some rows leave it out.

v_gene,j_gene,abundance,d_gene,CDR3aa,CDR3nt
TRBV18,TRBJ2-1,many,.,CASSPPQKPYNEQFF,TGTGCCAGCTCACCCCCGCAAAAACCTTACAATGAGCAGTTCTTC
TRBV12-5,TRBJ1-1,.,.,CASGLARGEEGTEAFF,TGTGCTAGTGGTTTGGCCCGCGGGGAGGAAGGCACTGAAGCTTTCTTT
TRBV7-9,TRBJ2-4,many,.,CASSYPRDMGGYIQYF,TGTGCCAGCAGCTACCCCCGGGACATGGGGGGATACATTCAGTACTTC
TRBV7-3,TRBJ2-1,.,TRBD1,CASSSSGGSYNQQFF,TGTGCCAGCAGCTCCTCAGGGGGCTCCTACAATCAGCAGTTCTTC
TRBV11-2,TRBJ2-3,.,.,CASSLPKQGLALSIGTDTQYF,TGTGCCAGCAGCCTCCCAAAACAGGGTTTGGCGTTGTCTATCGGCACAGATACGCAGTATTTT
TRBV7-2,TRBJ2-7,many,.,CASQRVPGSYEQYF,TGTGCCAGCCAACGGGTTCCCGGGTCCTACGAGCAGTACTTC
TRBV18,TRBJ2-7,.,.,CASSRDPAYEQYF,TGTGCCAGCTCCAGGGACCCCGCCTACGAGCAGTACTTC
TRBV9,TRBJ2-1,few,.,CASSTGFRETYNEQFF,TGTGCCAGCAGCACCGGGTTCCGGGAGACCTACAATGAGCAGTTCTTC
TRBV20-1,TRBJ2-3,.,.,CSAEDSSEGFYTQYF,TGCAGTGCTGAAGACTCGTCCGAAGGATTTTATACGCAGTATTTT
TRBV20-1,TRBJ2-7,few,TRBD2,CSAPNSGRRSEQYF,TGCAGTGCTCCGAATAGCGGGAGACGAAGCGAGCAGTACTTC
TRBV3-1,TRBJ2-1,many,.,CASSQEDYHNEQFF,TGTGCCAGCAGCCAAGAGGACTACCACAATGAGCAGTTCTTC
TRBV27,TRBJ2-2,many,TRBD2,CASSPGTSNTGELFF,TGTGCCAGCAGTCCCGGGACTAGCAACACCGGGGAGCTGTTTTTT
TRBV2,TRBJ1-1,.,.,CASSEEGRTEAFF,TGTGCCAGCAGTGAAGAGGGGAGGACTGAAGCTTTCTTT
TRBV12-3/TRBV12-4,TRBJ2-1,many,TRBD2,CASSSPGLAGDEQFF,TGTGCCAGCAGTTCCCCGGGACTAGCGGGAGACGAGCAGTTCTTC
TRBV28,TRBJ1-1,many,.,CASLTAGSEAFF,TGTGCCAGCCTTACCGCGGGGTCTGAAGCTTTCTTT
TRBV7-9,TRBJ1-3,few,.,CASSDSDTIYF,TGTGCCAGCAGCGACTCAGACACCATATATTTT
TRBV12-3/TRBV12-4,TRBJ2-2,.,.,CASSQGSSGELFF,TGTGCCAGCAGCCAAGGATCATCCGGGGAGCTGTTTTTT
TRBV5-1,TRBJ2-7,many,.,CASRTTSSYEQYF,TGCGCCAGCCGCACGACTAGTTCCTACGAGCAGTACTTC
TRBV12-3/TRBV12-4,TRBJ2-2,many,TRBD2,CASSFWTRNTGELFF,TGTGCCAGCAGTTTTTGGACTAGGAACACCGGGGAGCTGTTTTTT
TRBV28,TRBJ1-5,many,.,CASSLGFNQPQHF,TGTGCCAGCAGTTTAGGTTTCAATCAGCCCCAGCATTTT
TRBV20-1,TRBJ2-3,.,.,CSLSENSYSTDTQYF,TGCAGCCTCTCAGAAAATAGCTATAGCACAGATACGCAGTATTTT
TRBV12-3/TRBV12-4,TRBJ1-1,many,TRBD1,CASSSGTGEAFF,TGTGCCAGCAGCTCAGGGACAGGTGAAGCTTTCTTT
TRBV6-6,TRBJ1-3,.,.,CASSYSRPGAFSGNTIYF,TGTGCCAGCAGTTACTCCCGCCCGGGGGCGTTCTCTGGAAACACCATATATTTT
TRBV9,TRBJ2-5,once,.,CASSVGRIQETQYF,TGTGCCAGCAGCGTAGGCAGGATCCAAGAGACCCAGTACTTC
TRBV7-2,TRBJ1-1,few,.,CASSATGRVAEAFF,TGTGCCAGCAGCGCAACAGGGCGGGTCGCTGAAGCTTTCTTT
TRBV12-3/TRBV12-4,TRBJ1-3,few,.,CASSVGGNTIYF,TGTGCCTCTTCCGTGGGTGGAAACACCATATATTTT
TRBV20-1,TRBJ2-7,many,.,CSASGLTYEQYF,TGCAGTGCTAGTGGACTTACCTACGAGCAGTACTTC
TRBV20-1,TRBJ2-6,.,.,CSAPHRVGANVLTF,TGCAGTGCTCCTCACAGGGTTGGGGCCAACGTCCTGACTTTC
TRBV19,TRBJ2-2,.,.,CASSKVVPGELFF,TGTGCCAGTAGTAAGGTTGTACCCGGGGAGCTGTTTTTT
TRBV10-3,TRBJ2-7,.,.,CAIRAHREQYF,TGTGCCATCAGAGCTCATCGGGAGCAGTACTTC
TRBV2,TRBJ2-1,.,.,CASSETDLYNEQFF,TGTGCCAGCTCCGAAACTGACTTGTACAATGAGCAGTTCTTC
TRBV30,TRBJ2-1,.,TRBD2,CAWSLAGGSNELFF,TGTGCCTGGAGTTTGGCGGGAGGGAGCAATGAGCTGTTCTTC
TRBV7-9,TRBJ2-3,many,TRBD1,CASSSLDRVGGQYF,TGTGCCAGCAGCTCCTTAGACAGGGTTGGTGGGCAGTATTTT
TRBV27,TRBJ1-6,many,.,CASSPRPANSPLHF,TGTGCCAGCAGTCCGAGGCCGGCTAATTCACCCCTCCACTTT
TRBV3-1,TRBJ2-7,.,TRBD1,CATGQGGSYEQYF,TGTGCCACAGGACAGGGGGGATCCTACGAGCAGTACTTC
TRBV6-1,TRBJ2-3,.,.,CATMLSATWRDTQYF,TGTGCCACTATGTTGTCGGCCACCTGGAGGGATACGCAGTATTTT
TRBV10-1,TRBJ2-7,few,TRBD1,CASSESTGLNEQYF,TGCGCCAGCAGTGAGTCGACAGGGCTCAACGAGCAGTACTTC
TRBV29-1,TRBJ2-3,.,.,CSVSKTDTQYF,TGCAGCGTGTCCAAGACAGATACGCAGTATTTT